A single sample is the source of the 12 T cell receptor beta chains below, sequenced in a study of beta chain features in type 1 diabetes. Reverse transcription of all isolated RNA meant that expressed TCRB transcripts were sequenced. Only in-frame clones appear in the TCRdb table, and some are missing; sequencing was by immunoSEQ multiplex PCR. Found here are 250,000 or so clones, around 68% of them singletons; the top ten hold around 0.05%. Sequencing used naive CD4+ T cells from blood. Receptor source: a man in his thirties or forties in good health.

V gene TRBV2 combines with J gene TRBJ1-5; D ambiguous. V lost 6 bases to trimming and J lost 5 bases, with 8 bases between them. CDR1 and CDR2 from the germline V gene are SNHLY and FYNNEI. CDR3 length: 12 amino acids. CDR3 protein: CASRIHDQPQHF. CDR3 nucleotide sequence: TGTGCCAGCAGAATACACGATCAGCCCCAGCATTTT. The full variable domain, with the rest looked up from reference TRBV2 and TRBJ1-5, is EPEVTQTPSHQVTQMGQEVILRCVPISNHLYFYWYRQILGQKVEFLVSFYNNEISEKSEIFDDQFSVERPDGSNFTLKIRSTKLEDSAMYFCASRIHDQPQHFGDGTRLSIL.

About this clone itself: This specimen includes other DNA sequences encoding the same CDR3. The chain joins TRBV25-1 to TRBJ2-7, with D possibly TRBD1 on 5 matching bases. From germline, CDR1 is MGHDK and CDR2 SYGVNS. V lost 3 bases and J lost 2, with 8 bases in between. The CDR3 extends over 13 amino acids. The chain's CDR3 is CASSDQGPYEQYF. DNA of the CDR3: TGTGCCAGCAGTGATCAGGGCCCCTACGAGCAGTACTTC.

The chain recombines TRBV5-4 with TRBJ2-7, with 9 nucleotides matching TRBD2. Germline CDR1 is SGHNT and CDR2 is YYREEE (reference sequence). This CDR3 is 14 amino acids long. Losses at the gene ends were 6 bases for V and 2 bases for J; bases not matched to a gene: 6. CDR3 region: CASTPTSGPYEQYF. The CDR3 region has the DNA TGTGCCAGCACCCCTACTAGCGGGCCCTACGAGCAGTACTTC.

The chain links TRBV4-1 to TRBJ2-4; unclear D gene. Trimming removed 1 base from V and 8 bases from J, with 6 bases in between. This CDR3 contains 12 residues. Germline loops: CDR1 MGHRA, CDR2 YSYEKL. This CDR3 reads CASSQVGDIQYF. CDR3 bases: TGCGCCAGCAGCCAAGTGGGTGACATTCAGTACTTC.

This chain joins TRBV4-3 and TRBJ2-7; D may match TRBD1 or TRBD2 (6 bases each). Germline-derived CDR1 and CDR2 are LGHNA and YSLEER. The CDR3 consists of 16 residues. V was clipped by 0 bases and J by 4 bases, with 16 bases between them. CDR3 DNA sequence: TGCGCCAGCAGCCAAGATTGGAGGGGGATACCATACGAGCAGTACTTC. Translation gives CASSQDWRGIPYEQYF.

CDR3 nucleotide sequence: TGTGCCAGCAGCTTAAGCGGGACCGGCACAGATACGCAGTATTTT. The encoded protein is CASSLSGTGTDTQYF. The chain combines TRBV7-2 with TRBJ2-3; 7 bases fit TRBD2. This CDR3 comprises 15 residues. V gave up 2 bases and J gave up 1 base; unmatched junction bases: 3. Germline CDR1 SGHTA, CDR2 FQGNSA.

The chain is built from TRBV30 and TRBJ2-4; 7 nucleotides agree with TRBD1. V shed 4 bases and J 2 bases; nucleotides not matched to a gene: 2. The CDR3 length is 13 residues. Germline V gene sequence: CDR1 GTSNPN, CDR2 SVGIG (reference sequence). The CDR3 protein is CAWTGGTKNIQYF. In nucleotides, the CDR3 is TGTGCCTGGACAGGGGGAACCAAAAACATTCAGTACTTC.

This chain connects TRBV11-2 to TRBJ2-4; perhaps TRBD2 as D (6 bases). V was clipped by 4 bases and J by 0 bases, with 16 bases between them. Germline lookup yields CDR1 SGHAT and CDR2 FQNNGV. The CDR3 covers 17 residues. This CDR3 reads CASSSLRDSLAKNIQYF. CDR3 sequence (DNA): TGTGCCAGCAGCTCCCTCCGGGACTCCTTAGCCAAAAACATTCAGTACTTC.

This clone was detected a few times. The chain employs TRBV30 and TRBJ2-1; D possibly corresponds to TRBD2 (6 bases). There are 12 residues in the CDR3. Germline V gene sequence: CDR1 GTSNPN, CDR2 SVGIG (reference sequence). V lost 4 bases and J lost 9, with 13 bases in between. Here the CDR3 DNA reads TGTGCCTGGACCCCTAGCGTTGGTGAGCAGTTCTTC. Protein sequence: CAWTPSVGEQFF.

This clone was observed a handful of times. The chain recombines TRBV30 with TRBJ2-6; unclear D gene. The CDR3 runs to 15 residues. The ends were cut back, 0 bases at V and 0 bases at J, with 6 bases in the middle. Germline lookup yields CDR1 GTSNPN and CDR2 SVGIG (reference sequence). The CDR3 coding sequence is TGTGCCTGGAGTGTAGACGGCTCTGGGGCCAACGTCCTGACTTTC. Its protein product is CAWSVDGSGANVLTF. The full variable domain, completed using reference TRBV30 and TRBJ2-6, is SQTIHQWPATLVQPVGSPLSLECTVEGTSNPNLYWYRQAAGRGLQLLFYSVGIGQISSEVPQNLSASRPQDRQFILSSKKLLLSDSGFYLCAWSVDGSGANVLTFGAGSRLTVL.

V gene TRBV9 combines with J gene TRBJ2-2, with no clear D. The germline gives CDR1 SGDLS, CDR2 YYNGEE. CDR3 length equals 15 residues. The ends were cut back, 0 bases at V and 4 bases at J, with 10 bases in the middle. CDR3 sequence: CASSVAPGGTGELFF. In DNA form, the CDR3 reads TGTGCCAGCAGCGTAGCTCCCGGTGGCACCGGGGAGCTGTTTTTT.

The chain combines TRBV15 with TRBJ1-5, with D perhaps matching TRBD1 (6 bases). V was shortened by 5 bases and J by 2 bases, with 19 bases between the two germline ends. Germline CDR1 and CDR2: LNHNV and YYDKDF (reference sequence). The CDR3 spans 17 residues. The CDR3 protein is CATSGRDKGSGNQPQHF. The CDR3 DNA reads as TGTGCCACCAGCGGGCGGGACAAGGGTTCGGGCAATCAGCCCCAGCATTTT.